These T cell receptor beta chains were read from a single sample in a study of T cells in Graves' hyperthyroidism and ophthalmopathy. One entry per CDR3 protein, called by TCRdb with MiXCR from the multiplex PCR reads. The sample holds hundreds of thousands of distinct CDR3 sequences, about a sixth seen once. The sample consisted of blood. Receptors were obtained from a woman under 30 with Graves' hyperthyroidism. Each CDR3 is given with its conserved first and last residue. Fields, in order: V gene, CDR3 length, CDR3 protein.

TRBV10-3	13	CAISVQQGDEQYF
TRBV5-1	17	CASSLGGGLSSYNEQFF
TRBV3-1	14	CASSQFPGGNTIYF
TRBV2	14	CASRGLIKGYGYTF
TRBV10-1	13	CASTRQSKNIQYF
TRBV5-1	16	CASSLGLQGPNQPQHF
TRBV7-2	12	CASSLSFNTQYF
TRBV11-3	17	CASSTPEGKGPNSPLHF
TRBV12-3/TRBV12-4	14	CASRPAGRGSGQFF
TRBV27	13	CASTGGPYNEQFF
TRBV19	17	CASSYKGQGSHVYGYTF
TRBV6-1	13	CASSNTGNYRYTF
TRBV20-1	13	CSARGGASGTQYF
TRBV5-1	17	CASSLTAGGPSTGELFF
TRBV20-1	17	CSARGPLGDSSYNEQFF
TRBV2	13	CATSWDTKETQYF
TRBV27	15	CASSLLQGGNQPQHF
TRBV4-3	16	CASSQDARGRGVGYTF
TRBV6-1	15	CASSQYRDRGFEQFF
TRBV20-1	12	CSAFSRNEKLFF
TRBV20-1	12	CSAERDSYEQYF
TRBV28	16	CASSFYWDSRTYEQYF
TRBV7-4	11	CAWSVAGEQYF
TRBV13	12	CASTPGLYGYTF
TRBV3-1	12	CASSQDLDRYTF
TRBV15	15	CATSRDRGADTEAFF
TRBV12-3/TRBV12-4	13	CASSTLGPDTQYF
TRBV11-2	13	CASSLVVGNTIYF
TRBV14	16	CASSPWDRGGRVEQYF
TRBV6-1	14	CASSGKGSQETQYF
TRBV7-8	13	CASSLARTYEQYF
TRBV2	15	CASNLRDRATDTQYF
TRBV4-1	14	CASSQEGTNTEAFF
TRBV15	15	CATSRDPQGSQPQHF
TRBV19	13	CASGRDRGEKLFF
TRBV10-3	14	CAISGSGQGYGYTF
TRBV20-1	13	CSASRQGGGEQFF
TRBV15	16	CATSRDFGRAKNIQYF
TRBV12-3/TRBV12-4	13	CATTGTGDYGYTF
TRBV2	15	CASKREEGSAYGYTF
TRBV28	13	CASTLIGGYGYTF
TRBV11-3	17	CASSLAGANYVNNEQFF
TRBV19	14	CASSIAADSYGYTF
TRBV6-1	14	CASSELGVHQPQHF
TRBV11-3	11	CASSFGREQFF